What follows are 30 T cell receptor beta chains derived from one specimen sequenced in a study of T cell changes during pregnancy in multiple sclerosis. Sequenced by immunoSEQ multiplex PCR; TCRdb stores in-frame clones only, minus some. Found here are about 35,000 clones, about 90% of them singletons; the top ten hold roughly 4%. The sequencing here drew on CD8+ T cells from peripheral blood mononuclear cells, taken in the third trimester of pregnancy. All receptors come from a female donor with multiple sclerosis, enrolled in a pregnancy study.

This sequence joins TRBV5-6 and TRBJ1-2, with 9 nucleotides matching TRBD1. The CDR3 has 14 amino acids. Germline assignment: CDR1 SGHDT and CDR2 YYEEEE. V shed 4 bases and J 8 bases; nucleotides not matched to a gene: 9. The CDR3 protein is CASSGIQGALGYTF. As DNA, the CDR3 is TGTGCCAGCAGCGGAATACAGGGGGCCCTCGGCTACACCTTC.

The chain has TRBV28 and TRBJ2-5; a possible D gene is TRBD1 (6 bases). This CDR3 has 14 residues. Germline V lookup: CDR1 MDHEN, CDR2 SYDVKM. V was pared by 8 bases and J by 0 bases, with 13 bases between. The CDR3 sequence is CASGVTGYQETQYF. The DNA for the CDR3 is TGTGCCAGCGGAGTGACAGGTTACCAAGAGACCCAGTACTTC. The variable domain in full, completed from reference TRBV28 and TRBJ2-5, reads DVKVTQSSRYLVKRTGEKVFLECVQDMDHENMFWYRQDPGLGLRLIYFSYDVKMKEKGDIPEGYSVSREKKERFSLILESASTNQTSMYLCASGVTGYQETQYFGPGTRLLVL.

This sequence joins TRBV2 and TRBJ2-5, with TRBD1 identical over 9 bases. This CDR3 has 14 amino acids. CDR1 is SNHLY and CDR2 is FYNNEI in the germline V gene. Trimming took 8 bases from V and 5 from J; bases not matched to a gene: 9. CDR3 amino acids: CASDRDRARETQYF. CDR3 sequence (DNA): TGTGCCAGCGACCGGGACAGGGCGCGGGAGACCCAGTACTTC.

CDR3 DNA: TGCGCCAGCAGGCGGGAGGGCACTGAAGCTTTCTTT. Encoded protein: CASRREGTEAFF. The chain has TRBV4-3 and TRBJ1-1, with D unresolved. The CDR3 runs to 12 residues. Germline V gives CDR1 LGHNA, CDR2 YSLEER. The V and J ends lost 6 bases and 4 bases respectively, with 9 bases between them.

The chain employs TRBV12-5 and TRBJ2-7; possibly TRBD2 for D (6 bases). V lost 5 bases and J 6 bases, leaving 17 bases between the germline ends. Germline CDR1 and CDR2: LGHNT and FRNRAP. The CDR3 totals 14 residues. Written as DNA, the CDR3 is TGTGCTAGTGGTCCACCGGGGGTCGGTAGCGAGCAGTACTTC. It yields the protein CASGPPGVGSEQYF.

V usage is TRBV29-1 and J usage is TRBJ2-2, with TRBD1 matching 9 bases. The V gene's germline CDR1 is SQVTM and CDR2 ANQGSEA. The ends lost 5 bases at V and 2 bases at J; junction bases unmatched: 6. The length of the CDR3 is 15 residues. The CDR3 region is CSVLGQGPNTGELFF. CDR3 in DNA: TGCAGCGTTTTGGGACAGGGCCCTAACACCGGGGAGCTGTTTTTT.

Only one count was recorded for this clone. CDR3 DNA sequence: TGCGCCAGCAGGCCCCCGGGGAATGAAAAACTGTTTTTT. Translating it yields CASRPPGNEKLFF. The V and J genes are TRBV4-1 and TRBJ1-4; D is ambiguous. This CDR3 region has 13 residues. Deletions cut 6 bases from V and 5 bases from J, with 10 bases between. Germline CDR1 is MGHRA and CDR2 is YSYEKL.

This sequence joins TRBV9 and TRBJ2-7; the match to TRBD1 covers 7 bases. This CDR3 has 16 residues. After removal of 0 bases from V and 0 bases from J, the junction contained 6 bases not matched to a gene. The germline V gene encodes CDR1 SGDLS and CDR2 YYNGEE. CDR3 amino acids: CASSVASGGSSYEQYF. The CDR3 region has the DNA TGTGCCAGCAGCGTAGCTTCAGGGGGAAGCTCCTACGAGCAGTACTTC.

This chain links TRBV18 with TRBJ2-5; 8 nucleotides agree with TRBD2. Germline CDR1 reads KGHSH; CDR2 reads LQKENI. The CDR3 runs 14 residues. Trimming at V came to 3 bases and at J to 5 bases, leaving 5 bases not matched to a gene. For the CDR3, the DNA is TGTGCCAGCTCACCCCCCATAGCGGGGGAGACCCAGTACTTC. Translating gives CASSPPIAGETQYF.

The chain joins TRBV14 to TRBJ2-2, with 9 bases identical to TRBD2. Looked up from germline, CDR1 is SGHDN and CDR2 is FVKESK. V lost 3 bases to trimming and J lost 1 base; unmatched junction nucleotides: 6. There are 17 residues in the CDR3. The CDR3, as DNA: TGTGCCAGCAGCCATACGATAGCGGGGGAGAACACCGGGGAGCTGTTTTTT. It is translated as CASSHTIAGENTGELFF.

This sequence joins TRBV27 and TRBJ1-1; TRBD1 aligns across 7 bases. V was pared by 4 bases and J by 3 bases, with 14 bases of the junction left unmatched. Germline CDR1 MNHEY, CDR2 SMNVEV (reference sequence). This CDR3 comprises 17 residues. The CDR3 DNA reads as TGTGCCAGCAGTTCACCTAAAAACAGGGGAAGCGACACTGAAGCTTTCTTT. This codes for CASSSPKNRGSDTEAFF.

V is TRBV27 and J is TRBJ2-5, with D perhaps matching TRBD2 (6 bases). The CDR3 extends over 14 amino acids. Trimming removed 5 bases from V and 5 bases from J, with 15 bases in between. CDR1 is MNHEY, CDR2 SMNVEV, per germline (reference sequence). CDR3 in amino acids: CASSQGLPGETQYF. The DNA for the CDR3 is TGTGCCAGCAGTCAGGGACTTCCCGGGGAGACCCAGTACTTC.

The sample holds a few counts of this clone. As DNA, the CDR3 is TGTGCCAGCAGCAAGATTACTAGCGGGGAACCGTCGAACACCGGGGAGCTGTTTTTT. Its translation is CASSKITSGEPSNTGELFF. This chain links TRBV21-1 with TRBJ2-2; whether TRBD2, the table's D call, matches the DNA was not checked. TRBV21-1 is deemed a pseudogene. This CDR3 has 19 amino acids.

The chain couples TRBV7-8 to TRBJ2-3; D gene ambiguous. With 0 bases removed from V and 2 bases from J, the gap between germline ends came to 6 bases. This CDR3 has 14 amino acids. Per the germline V gene, CDR1 is SGHVS and CDR2 is FQNEAQ. The DNA for the CDR3 is TGTGCCAGCAGCTTAGCACTCCCCACAGATACGCAGTATTTT. Translation gives CASSLALPTDTQYF.

The chain combines TRBV7-2 with TRBJ2-7; TRBD2 agrees at 7 bases. Losses at the gene ends were 2 bases for V and 0 bases for J; bases not matched to a gene: 4. The CDR3 consists of 15 residues. Per germline, CDR1 SGHTA and CDR2 FQGNSA. CDR3 bases: TGTGCCAGCAGCTTAAGCGGGGCTTTCTCCTACGAGCAGTACTTC. It translates to CASSLSGAFSYEQYF. Based on the CDR3 plus reference TRBV7-2 and TRBJ2-7, the full variable domain is GAGVSQSPSNKVTEKGKDVELRCDPISGHTALYWYRQSLGQGLEFLIYFQGNSAPDKSGLPSDRFSAERTGGSVSTLTIQRTQQEDSAVYLCASSLSGAFSYEQYFGPGTRLTVT.

The rearrangement links TRBV13 to TRBJ2-5, with D possibly TRBD1 on 5 matching bases. The V gene's germline CDR1 is PRHDT and CDR2 FYEKMQ (reference sequence). The CDR3 totals 16 residues. The V end lost 5 bases, the J end lost 0 bases, and 16 bases lay between the germline ends. The DNA for the CDR3 is TGTGCCAGCAGCCCCCCGTTGCAGGGCCACCAAGAGACCCAGTACTTC. Protein: CASSPPLQGHQETQYF.

The V gene is TRBV7-8, the J gene TRBJ2-7, with D unresolved. The V gene lost 5 bases and the J gene lost 6 bases, with 14 bases spanning the gap. This CDR3 comprises 13 residues. Germline CDR1 reads SGHVS; CDR2 reads FQNEAQ. Here the CDR3 reads CASSVWASSEQYF. As DNA, the CDR3 is TGTGCCAGCAGCGTCTGGGCGAGTTCCGAGCAGTACTTC. Filled out from reference TRBV7-8 and TRBJ2-7, the complete variable domain reads GAGVSQSPRYKVAKRGQDVALRCDPISGHVSLFWYQQALGQGPEFLTYFQNEAQLDKSGLPSDRFFAERPEGSVSTLKIQRTQQEDSAVYLCASSVWASSEQYFGPGTRLTVT.

This chain links TRBV4-3 with TRBJ2-5, with TRBD2 matching over 12 bases. The V segment lost 0 bases and the J segment 5 bases; nucleotides outside the gene matches: 7. Germline V CDR1 and CDR2: LGHNA, YSLEER. This CDR3 comprises 17 residues. This CDR3 is CASSQDSLAGGLETQYF. In DNA form, the CDR3 reads TGCGCCAGCAGCCAAGATAGCCTAGCGGGGGGGCTGGAGACCCAGTACTTC.

The chain combines TRBV4-2 with TRBJ2-5, with D possibly being TRBD1 (5 bases). Germline V gene data show CDR1 as LGHNA and CDR2 as YNFKEQ. This CDR3 comprises 15 residues. V lost 2 bases to trimming and J lost 10 bases, with 20 bases between them. This chain's CDR3 is CASSQPSDRVSGQYF. The CDR3, as DNA: TGTGCCAGCAGCCAACCCTCCGACAGAGTTAGTGGCCAGTACTTC.

This rearrangement joins TRBV29-1 to TRBJ2-7, with TRBD1 matching 8 bases. The germline V gene encodes CDR1 SQVTM and CDR2 ANQGSEA. V lost 3 bases and J lost 3; bases outside the gene matches: 4. This CDR3 has 13 residues. The CDR3 nucleotides are TGCAGCGTTGACGACGGACAGGGCTACGAGCAGTACTTC. Translating it yields CSVDDGQGYEQYF.

The chain employs TRBV4-1 and TRBJ2-7, with TRBD2 matching 8 bases. Germline CDR1 is MGHRA and CDR2 is YSYEKL. The CDR3 is made up of 17 amino acids. V was clipped by 6 bases and J by 3 bases; unmatched bases: 16. CDR3 DNA sequence: TGCGCCAGCAGTCCAACGTCCCCCGGGACTAGAGACTACGAGCAGTACTTC. Its protein is CASSPTSPGTRDYEQYF.

The chain uses TRBV19 and TRBJ2-3; 10 nucleotides agree with TRBD2. CDR3 length: 14 residues. Germline V lookup: CDR1 LNHDA, CDR2 SQIVND (reference sequence). Trimming removed 10 bases from V and 2 bases from J; junction bases left unmatched: 6. This CDR3 is CATSTSGDTDTQYF. DNA for the CDR3: TGTGCCACCTCTACTAGCGGGGACACAGATACGCAGTATTTT.

This clone was observed once. The V gene is TRBV25-1, the J gene TRBJ1-2, with TRBD1 matching 11 bases. J gave up 0 bases and V 1 base, and 4 bases lay outside the gene matches. The CDR3 runs 17 residues. Germline V CDR1 and CDR2: MGHDK, SYGVNS. The CDR3 DNA is TGTGCCAGCAGTGAATTAGGGACAGGGGGAGCTAACTATGGCTACACCTTC. It codes for CASSELGTGGANYGYTF.

CDR3 sequence: CASSADRVVDTQYF. CDR3 bases: TGTGCCAGCAGCGCCGACAGGGTGGTAGATACGCAGTATTTT. V usage is TRBV9 and J usage is TRBJ2-3; 7 nucleotides line up with TRBD1. CDR3 length: 14 amino acids. Germline V gives CDR1 SGDLS, CDR2 YYNGEE. The junction had 6 bases not matched to a gene; V was cut back by 3 bases and J by 5 bases.

The chain employs TRBV6-6 and TRBJ1-5; no reliable D call. This CDR3 is built from 15 residues. Trimming took off 6 bases at V and 6 bases at J, with 18 bases between the two ends. Germline CDR1 MNHNY, CDR2 SVGAGI (reference sequence). The CDR3 protein is CASSLPPEGGQPQHF. CDR3 nucleotides: TGTGCCAGCAGCCTCCCCCCCGAGGGCGGTCAGCCCCAGCATTTT.

The V and J genes are TRBV27 and TRBJ2-6; 8 bases are a match to TRBD2. V was clipped by 4 bases and J by 0 bases; unmatched bases: 2. CDR1 is MNHEY and CDR2 is SMNVEV in the germline V gene (reference sequence). The CDR3 sequence is 16 residues long. The CDR3 DNA follows: TGTGCCAGCAGTTCGGCGGGGGGCTCTGGGGCCAACGTCCTGACTTTC. Translating it yields CASSSAGGSGANVLTF.

V is TRBV5-6 and J is TRBJ2-7; D possibly corresponds to TRBD1 (6 bases). Trimming cost V 4 bases and J 6 bases, with 20 bases left between them. This CDR3 spans 15 amino acids. Germline lookup yields CDR1 SGHDT and CDR2 YYEEEE. CDR3 sequence: CASSADIQGILEQYF. Here the CDR3 DNA reads TGTGCCAGCAGCGCTGATATCCAGGGGATCCTCGAGCAGTACTTC. The variable domain in full, completed from reference TRBV5-6 and TRBJ2-7, reads DAGVTQSPTHLIKTRGQQVTLRCSPKSGHDTVSWYQQALGQGPQFIFQYYEEEERQRGNFPDRFSGHQFPNYSSELNVNALLLGDSALYLCASSADIQGILEQYFGPGTRLTVT.

This rearrangement joins TRBV27 to TRBJ2-7, with D possibly TRBD1 on 6 matching bases. The CDR3 is made up of 14 amino acids. From germline, CDR1 is MNHEY and CDR2 SMNVEV (reference sequence). V gave up 5 bases and J gave up 6 bases, with 17 bases separating them. For the CDR3, the DNA is TGTGCCAGCAGTCTTACAGGGATGGGTCTCGAGCAGTACTTC. Its protein product is CASSLTGMGLEQYF.

The J gene is TRBJ2-1, the V gene TRBV4-2; the D gene is possibly TRBD1 (6 bases). Germline assignment: CDR1 LGHNA and CDR2 YNFKEQ. The germline V and J ends were trimmed by 6 bases and 7 bases, with 19 bases remaining between them. The CDR3 extends over 15 amino acids. CDR3 nucleotide sequence: TGTGCCAGCAGACAGGGCACCGGGGAAATAAATGAGCAGTTCTTC. Translated: CASRQGTGEINEQFF.

In this sample, this clone turned up a few times. The chain employs TRBV4-2 and TRBJ1-2, with D maybe TRBD1 (6 bases). The ends were cut back, 0 bases at V and 2 bases at J, with 13 bases in the middle. In germline, CDR1 is LGHNA, CDR2 YNFKEQ. This CDR3 contains 16 residues. For the CDR3, the DNA is TGTGCCAGCAGCCAAGATAGGGCAGGGGCAAACTATGGCTACACCTTC. It encodes CASSQDRAGANYGYTF.